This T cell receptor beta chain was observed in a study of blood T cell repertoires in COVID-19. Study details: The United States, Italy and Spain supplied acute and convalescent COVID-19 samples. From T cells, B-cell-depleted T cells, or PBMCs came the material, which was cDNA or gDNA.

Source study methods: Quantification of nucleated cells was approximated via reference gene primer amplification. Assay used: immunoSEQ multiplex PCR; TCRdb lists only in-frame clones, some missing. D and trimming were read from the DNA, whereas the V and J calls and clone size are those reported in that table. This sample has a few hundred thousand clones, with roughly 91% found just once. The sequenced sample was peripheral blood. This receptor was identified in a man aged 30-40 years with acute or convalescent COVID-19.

This chain's CDR3 is CASRLTGGWNTEAFF. The DNA of the CDR3 is TGCGCCAGCAGGTTGACAGGGGGCTGGAACACTGAAGCTTTCTTT. The V call is TRBV5-1, the J call TRBJ1-1; the match to TRBD1 covers 10 bases. Per the germline V gene, CDR1 is SGHRS and CDR2 is YFSETQ. This CDR3 has 15 amino acids. Losses at the gene ends were 5 bases for V and 1 base for J; bases not matched to a gene: 5.